This passage covers 9 T cell receptor beta chains from one sample sequenced in a study of shared clonotypes between healthy human individuals. TCRdb's table, derived via immunoSEQ multiplex PCR, lists solely in-frame clones and lacks some. In the table there are roughly 700,000 clones, about 90% of which are singletons. Sequenced sample: memory CD8+ T cells from PBMCs. Indicated subset: CD45RO+ cells pooled with CCR7-negative TemRA cells. These receptors came from a man younger than 35 in good health. Some clones in this sample may be carry-over from other donors' samples.

This chain joins TRBV4-1 and TRBJ2-3; D is ambiguous. Per the germline V gene, CDR1 is MGHRA and CDR2 is YSYEKL. The CDR3 runs 20 residues. The V end lost 3 bases, the J end lost 1 base, and 26 bases lay between the germline ends. The CDR3 loop reads CASSHGKALQLGKGTDTQYF. For the CDR3, the DNA is TGCGCCAGCAGCCACGGAAAAGCCCTACAGTTAGGGAAGGGCACAGATACGCAGTATTTT.

The chain couples TRBV27 to TRBJ2-7; D unclear. Germline loops: CDR1 MNHEY, CDR2 SMNVEV (reference sequence). Trimming removed 5 bases at V and 3 bases at J, with 14 bases between. This CDR3 comprises 14 residues. This CDR3 is CASSPILTRYEQYF. The CDR3, as DNA: TGTGCCAGCAGTCCGATTCTGACTCGCTACGAGCAGTACTTC.

This chain links TRBV28 with TRBJ2-7, with D perhaps TRBD1 or TRBD2 (6 bases each). Trimming cost V 2 bases and J 3 bases, with 11 bases left between them. CDR3 size: 14 residues. Looked up from germline, CDR1 is MDHEN and CDR2 is SYDVKM. The CDR3 reads CASSLRGESYEQYF. CDR3 DNA: TGTGCCAGCAGTTTAAGGGGGGAGAGCTACGAGCAGTACTTC.

J is TRBJ1-5 and V is TRBV16; possible D gene TRBD1, 5 bases. This CDR3 contains 14 residues. V was trimmed by 7 bases and J by 4 bases, leaving 14 bases between them. Germline-derived CDR1 and CDR2 are KGHSY and FQNENV. In nucleotides, the CDR3 is TGTGCCAGCACTCCTCCGGCAGGGAATCAGCCCCAGCATTTT. It yields the protein CASTPPAGNQPQHF.

This rearrangement joins TRBV27 to TRBJ2-1, with 9 bases matching TRBD2. The CDR3 extends over 13 amino acids. The V gene's germline CDR1 is MNHEY and CDR2 SMNVEV (reference sequence). Trimming removed 2 bases from V and 9 bases from J; junction bases left unmatched: 2. CDR3 in amino acids: CASSLGTSFEQFF. CDR3 sequence (DNA): TGTGCCAGCAGTTTAGGGACTAGCTTTGAGCAGTTCTTC.

The chain recombines TRBV7-9 with TRBJ1-5; D call uncertain. The V gene's germline CDR1 is SEHNR and CDR2 FQNEAQ (reference sequence). The CDR3 runs 15 residues. V lost 5 bases and J lost 0, with 11 bases in between. CDR3 in DNA: TGTGCCAGCAGCCTAGACGCCTATAGCAATCAGCCCCAGCATTTT. Translating it yields CASSLDAYSNQPQHF. Using reference TRBV7-9 and TRBJ1-5 for the parts outside the CDR3, the full variable domain is DTGVSQNPRHKITKRGQNVTFRCDPISEHNRLYWYRQTLGQGPEFLTYFQNEAQLEKSRLLSDRFSAERPKGSFSTLEIQRTEQGDSAMYLCASSLDAYSNQPQHFGDGTRLSIL.

This sequence joins TRBV18 and TRBJ2-5, with D possibly being TRBD1 or TRBD2 (5 bases each). V lost 3 bases, J lost 3 bases, and 8 bases lay in between. The length of the CDR3 is 13 residues. Germline-derived CDR1 and CDR2 are KGHSH and LQKENI. The CDR3 nucleotides read TGTGCCAGCTCACCCCGGGACGAAGAGACCCAGTACTTC. This sequence encodes CASSPRDEETQYF.

This clone was detected only once. The chain links TRBV27 to TRBJ1-5; D uncertain. Trimming cost V 1 base and J 2 bases, with 12 bases left between them. Germline V lookup: CDR1 MNHEY, CDR2 SMNVEV (reference sequence). The CDR3 sequence is 16 residues long. The CDR3 DNA sequence: TGTGCCAGCAGTTTATTGGGAGGGCTTGGCAATCAGCCCCAGCATTTT. Residues: CASSLLGGLGNQPQHF.

The chain couples TRBV4-3 to TRBJ2-7; unclear D gene. In germline, CDR1 is LGHNA, CDR2 YSLEER. The CDR3 length is 13 residues. V lost 4 bases and J lost 3, with 10 bases in between. The CDR3 region has the DNA TGCGCCAGCAGCCCAGATGAAGGCTACGAGCAGTACTTC. Translated, it gives CASSPDEGYEQYF.